The source of this TCR beta chain is a study of blood T cell repertoires in COVID-19. V shed 4 bases and J 5 bases; nucleotides not matched to a gene: 13. The CDR3 is made up of 19 amino acids. Germline CDR1 is MGHRA and CDR2 is YSYEKL. Sequencing used immunoSEQ multiplex PCR; TCRdb keeps in-frame clones, though not all of them. Here the sample spans approximately 220,000 clones, less than 90% being singletons. This clone was picked up one time. This rearrangement joins TRBV4-1 to TRBJ2-2; 13 positions match TRBD2. The source of this sequence is a man aged 40-49 years with acute or convalescent COVID-19. Sequencing input: peripheral blood. The CDR3 bases are TGCGCCAGCAGCCTCAGACTAGCGGGAGGAAGTATTGTAACCGGGGAGCTGTTTTTT. It encodes CASSLRLAGGSIVTGELFF.